This TCR beta chain was sequenced during a study of blood T cell repertoires in COVID-19. Study-wide context: The samples span acute and convalescent COVID-19 from the United States, Italy and Spain. T cells, B-cell-depleted T cells, or PBMCs provided the cDNA or gDNA that served as material.

As handled by the study authors: Amplification of reference gene primers was used by the study to estimate nucleated cell counts. Assay: immunoSEQ multiplex PCR; the TCRdb copy retains only in-frame clones and omits some. V and J calls and clone size are those listed in that table; D and trimming were worked out from the DNA. The sample contains approximately 220,000 clones, 65% to 85% of which appear only once. This CDR3 spans 14 amino acids. Germline CDR1 reads SGHKS; CDR2 reads YYEKEE (reference sequence). Trimming removed 4 bases from V and 2 bases from J; junction bases left unmatched: 4. Cohort 3 donors counted as recovered after two negative PCRs, clearance, or resolved symptoms.

The source of this sequence is a woman in her 40s who had recovered from COVID-19. This chain joins TRBV5-5 and TRBJ1-2, with 8 bases lining up with TRBD1. The specimen was PBMCs or T cells enriched from blood (not recorded which). In DNA form, the CDR3 reads TGTGCCAGCAGCGCGGACAGGGCCAACTATGGCTACACCTTC. Amino acid sequence: CASSADRANYGYTF.